The rows below give T cell receptor beta chains drawn from one sample of a study of blood T cell repertoires in COVID-19. Clones were sequenced by immunoSEQ multiplex PCR, and TCRdb holds only the in-frame ones, with some missing. Of over 150,000 clones in the sample, about 80% were seen once. Sequencing used PBMCs or T cells enriched from blood (not recorded which). The receptors come from a man aged 45-65 years who had recovered from COVID-19. Each CDR3 is given with its conserved first and last residue. D genes are given only for firm matches. A clone size is listed for some rows: how often the clone was seen (once, few, many), or a class if it is expanded.

TGTGCCAGCAGCTACTCCGGGACACGGGTCTCTGGGGCCAACGTCCTGACTTTC,CASSYSGTRVSGANVLTF,.,TRBV3-1/TRBV3-2,.,TRBJ2-6
TGTGCCAGCAGTCCTAGAAGCTCCTACAATGAGCAGTTCTTC,CASSPRSSYNEQFF,.,TRBV11-3,.,TRBJ2-1
TGCGCCAGCAGCCAAGATCCTAGCGGGAACACAGATACGCAGTATTTT,CASSQDPSGNTDTQYF,.,TRBV4-1,TRBD2,TRBJ2-3
TGTGCCAGCAGTAACCAGGGGGCGTGGGGCTACACCTTC,CASSNQGAWGYTF,.,TRBV6-5,TRBD1,TRBJ1-2
TGTGCCACCAGTGGTCGAGGGACTAGCGGGTCTGATACGCAGTATTTT,CATSGRGTSGSDTQYF,.,TRBV24-1,TRBD2,TRBJ2-3
TGTGCCAGCAGCACCGGGACAGCCTTTCAAGAGACCCAGTACTTC,CASSTGTAFQETQYF,few,TRBV7-2,TRBD1,TRBJ2-5
TGCGCCAGCAGCTTCGCCGGGACAGGGGGCTCCGAGCAGTACTTC,CASSFAGTGGSEQYF,.,TRBV5-1,TRBD1,TRBJ2-7
TGTGCCAGCACCCCAGGGGGCTACTCTGGAAACACCATATATTTT,CASTPGGYSGNTIYF,.,TRBV14,TRBD1,TRBJ1-3
TGTGCCAGCAGCCAAGACGGGACAGGTCTCTACGAGCAGTACTTC,CASSQDGTGLYEQYF,.,TRBV3-1/TRBV3-2,TRBD1,TRBJ2-7
TGTGCCAGCTCACCGGGGGGACACAATGAGCAGTTCTTC,CASSPGGHNEQFF,.,TRBV18,.,TRBJ2-1
TGTGCCAGCAGCTTAACGGGGAGCTATGGCTACACCTTC,CASSLTGSYGYTF,.,TRBV13,.,TRBJ1-2
TGCGCCAGCAGCCCAAGGTGGGGGACAGAGTCCTACGAGCAGTACTTC,CASSPRWGTESYEQYF,.,TRBV5-1,TRBD1,TRBJ2-7
TGTGCCAGCAGTGAAGCGCTCGGCAGGTCCAGGCACTATGGCTACACCTTC,CASSEALGRSRHYGYTF,.,TRBV2,.,TRBJ1-2
TGTGCCAGCAGACAGAACGAGTTCCATTCACCCCTCCACTTT,CASRQNEFHSPLHF,.,TRBV3-1/TRBV3-2,.,TRBJ1-6
TGTGCCAGCAGTCCAAGCGGGGGGACAGATACGCAGTATTTT,CASSPSGGTDTQYF,.,TRBV6-4,TRBD2,TRBJ2-3
TGTGCCAGCAGTTTATCGTGGGGACTTGGAGGCTACACCTTC,CASSLSWGLGGYTF,.,TRBV27,.,TRBJ1-2
TGTGCCAGCTCACCGGATACCGGGACTAGCGGGGGCACAGATACGCAGTATTTT,CASSPDTGTSGGTDTQYF,few,TRBV18,TRBD2,TRBJ2-3
TGCAGCGTTGGGGGACAGGGGCTCTCTGGAAACACCATATATTTT,CSVGGQGLSGNTIYF,.,TRBV29-1,TRBD1,TRBJ1-3
TGTGCCAGCAGTTTAGGGGGCGGCGGAAACACCATATATTTT,CASSLGGGGNTIYF,.,TRBV6-5,TRBD1,TRBJ1-3
TGTGCCAGCAGCTTAGCAGGGACAGGGGGCCCAGATACGCAGTATTTT,CASSLAGTGGPDTQYF,.,TRBV7-9,TRBD1,TRBJ2-3
TGTGCCAGCAGCCAGGAAACAGGGGCTAAGGGTGAAGCTTTCTTT,CASSQETGAKGEAFF,.,TRBV4-2,TRBD1,TRBJ1-1
TGTGCCAGTAGTATTAGGACAGGGGGCGTTCAGCCCCAGCATTTT,CASSIRTGGVQPQHF,.,TRBV19,TRBD1,TRBJ1-5
TGTGCCAGTAGTATTCTGGGCTCTGGCTACACCTTC,CASSILGSGYTF,.,TRBV19,.,TRBJ1-2
TGTGCCAGCAGCCAACCAGCACAGAATCAGCCCCAGCATTTT,CASSQPAQNQPQHF,.,TRBV4-2,.,TRBJ1-5
TGCGCCAGCAGCTTGTTCGCGGGGGGGCCCGGGGAGCTGTTTTTT,CASSLFAGGPGELFF,few,TRBV5-1,TRBD2,TRBJ2-2
TGTGCCTGGAGCGGGACACTCTACAATGAGCAGTTCTTC,CAWSGTLYNEQFF,.,TRBV30,.,TRBJ2-1
TGTGCCAGCAGCCCAGCTGCGGGACAGTACAATGAGCAGTTCTTC,CASSPAAGQYNEQFF,.,TRBV14,.,TRBJ2-1
TGTGCCTGGAGTGTACTACGGCCGAACACTGAAGCTTTCTTT,CAWSVLRPNTEAFF,.,TRBV30,.,TRBJ1-1
TGTGCCAGCAGCTCCCCGTCCCAGGGGGTTCGAACTGAAGCTTTCTTT,CASSSPSQGVRTEAFF,.,TRBV7-2,TRBD1,TRBJ1-1
TGTGCCAGCAGCCAGAATGGGAGGAACACTGAAGCTTTCTTT,CASSQNGRNTEAFF,.,TRBV3-1/TRBV3-2,.,TRBJ1-1
TGTGCCATCAGTGAGGACAGGGGGCCTCCCTACAATGAGCAGTTCTTC,CAISEDRGPPYNEQFF,.,TRBV10-3,TRBD1,TRBJ2-1
TGTGCCAGCAGTTTAGGAGGACTAGCCTACAATGAGCAGTTCTTC,CASSLGGLAYNEQFF,few,TRBV27,TRBD2,TRBJ2-1
TGTGCCAGCAGCAAAAGTGAAGACAGACCAAGGAGAACGGATACGCAGTATTTT,CASSKSEDRPRRTDTQYF,.,TRBV21-1,.,TRBJ2-3
TGTGCCAGCAGCCTAAAGGACAGCCACCGACCATTCTGGGAGACCCAGTACTTC,CASSLKDSHRPFWETQYF,.,TRBV5-8,.,TRBJ2-5
TGTGCCAGCAGCGCACCAATTGGAGTTCCTTTCTTT,CASSAPIGVPFF,.,TRBV9,.,TRBJ1-1
TGTGCCACCAGTGATCGACAGGGTAGGTCCTACAATGAGCAGTTCTTC,CATSDRQGRSYNEQFF,.,TRBV24-1,TRBD1,TRBJ2-1
TGTGCCAGCAGTACCAGACAGGTGCACTATGGCTACACCTTC,CASSTRQVHYGYTF,.,TRBV6-5,.,TRBJ1-2
TGTGCCAGCAGTCCTACAGGGGGAAGATCACCCCTCCACTTT,CASSPTGGRSPLHF,.,TRBV7-6,TRBD1,TRBJ1-6
TGTGCCAGCAGCTGGACAGCTGGCGGGGCCAACGTCCTGACTTTC,CASSWTAGGANVLTF,.,TRBV7-3,.,TRBJ2-6
TGTGCCAGCAGCTTATGGGTCGGACAGTACACTGAAGCTTTCTTT,CASSLWVGQYTEAFF,.,TRBV5-6,.,TRBJ1-1
TGTGCCACCCACAGGGATCCGAACACTGAAGCTTTCTTT,CATHRDPNTEAFF,.,TRBV10-3,.,TRBJ1-1
TGTGCCAGCAGTCCTCAGACAGGGGGTAGCTATGGCTACACCTTC,CASSPQTGGSYGYTF,.,TRBV28,TRBD1,TRBJ1-2
TGTGCCAGCAGTGAAGCCAGAACGCAGTATTTT,CASSEARTQYF,.,TRBV2,.,TRBJ2-3
TGTGCCAGCAGCTTATCTCGGTGGGAGGGCTCCTACAATGAGCAGTTCTTC,CASSLSRWEGSYNEQFF,few,TRBV7-2,TRBD2,TRBJ2-1
TGTGCCAGCTCACCAGGGACAGGTAGAATATCTGGAAACACCATATATTTT,CASSPGTGRISGNTIYF,few,TRBV18,TRBD1,TRBJ1-3
TGTGCCAGCAGCAGGGGATCAGGAGAGACCCAGTACTTC,CASSRGSGETQYF,.,TRBV6-5,.,TRBJ2-5
TGTGCCAGCAACGACAGGAAGGGCACTGAAGCTTTCTTT,CASNDRKGTEAFF,once,TRBV6-5,.,TRBJ1-1
TGTGCCACCAGCAGAGGCGTGGGGGCCCACAATGAGCAGTTCTTC,CATSRGVGAHNEQFF,.,TRBV15,.,TRBJ2-1
TGTGCCAGCAGCCGCTTAGGCGGGGGGACCCCGGGTGAGCAGTTCTTC,CASSRLGGGTPGEQFF,.,TRBV7-3,TRBD2,TRBJ2-1
TGTGCCAGCAGCTGGGACAGGAGCACAGATACGCAGTATTTT,CASSWDRSTDTQYF,once,TRBV27,TRBD1,TRBJ2-3
TGTGCCAGCAGCGTAGGTGGGACTGGGGTCAATGAGCAGTTCTTC,CASSVGGTGVNEQFF,few,TRBV9,.,TRBJ2-1
TGTGCCAGCAGCTCCGTTGCCGGGACAGGGGTTTATGGCTACACCTTC,CASSSVAGTGVYGYTF,.,TRBV11-2,TRBD1,TRBJ1-2
TGTGCCAGCAAGGGACTAGCGGAAAATGAGCAGTTCTTC,CASKGLAENEQFF,.,TRBV2,TRBD2,TRBJ2-1
TGCAGTGCGCCCCAGGTCGCTGAAGCTTTCTTT,CSAPQVAEAFF,.,TRBV20-1,.,TRBJ1-1